The TCR beta chain described here comes from a study of regulatory T cells in long-lasting Graves disease. Study results and limitations: Small numbers of samples may have cut accuracy.

Documented time point: persistent/refractory GD, antithyroid drugs over 5 years with positive TRAb. After RNA was extracted from PBMCs, the TCR library was made from it. Libraries of TCR beta came from iRepertoire HTBI primers plus Arm-PCR of CDR3 regions. Via MiXCR, TCRdb re-called the multiplex PCR reads, giving one row per CDR3 protein. The sample includes roughly 300,000 distinct CDR3 sequences, around 20% of them seen just once. Many counts were recorded for this clonotype. What it binds is unknown. This clonotype originated in a female donor with Graves disease. This sample comprised peripheral blood mononuclear cells (PBMCs), obtained when the disease was refractory, from a patient treated with antithyroid drugs.

CDR3 region: CASTLTGTGLYEQYF. CDR3 DNA sequence: TGTGCCAGCACCCTTACCGGGACAGGGCTCTACGAGCAGTACTTC. The chain joins TRBV11-2 to TRBJ2-7; 9 positions match TRBD1. The CDR3 is 15 amino acids. The germline V gene has CDR1 SGHAT and CDR2 FQNNGV. Losses at the gene ends were 7 bases for V and 3 bases for J; bases not matched to a gene: 10.